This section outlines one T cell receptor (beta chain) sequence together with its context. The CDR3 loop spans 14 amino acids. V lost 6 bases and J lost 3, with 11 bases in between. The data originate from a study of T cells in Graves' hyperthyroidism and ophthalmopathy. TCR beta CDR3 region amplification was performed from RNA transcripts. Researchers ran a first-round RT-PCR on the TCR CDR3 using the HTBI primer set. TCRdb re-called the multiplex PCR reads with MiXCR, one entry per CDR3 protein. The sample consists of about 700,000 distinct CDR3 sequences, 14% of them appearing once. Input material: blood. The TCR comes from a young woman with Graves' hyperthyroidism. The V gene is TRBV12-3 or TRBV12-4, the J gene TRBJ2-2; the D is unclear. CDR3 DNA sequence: TGTGCCAGCAGAAAGGACGGGCACACCGGGGAGCTGTTTTTT. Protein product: CASRKDGHTGELFF.